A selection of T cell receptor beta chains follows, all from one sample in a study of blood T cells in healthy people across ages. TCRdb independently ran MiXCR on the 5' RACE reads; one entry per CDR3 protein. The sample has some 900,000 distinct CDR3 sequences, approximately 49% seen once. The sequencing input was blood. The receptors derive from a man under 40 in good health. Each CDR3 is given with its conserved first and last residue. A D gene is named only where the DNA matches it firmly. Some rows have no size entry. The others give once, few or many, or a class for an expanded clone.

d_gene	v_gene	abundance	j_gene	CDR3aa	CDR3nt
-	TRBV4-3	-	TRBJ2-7	CASSQDREAYEQYF	TGCGCCAGCAGCCAAGACAGGGAAGCCTACGAGCAGTACTTC
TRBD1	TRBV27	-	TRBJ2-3	CASTVDRSTDTQYF	TGTGCCAGCACGGTGGACAGGAGCACAGATACGCAGTATTTT
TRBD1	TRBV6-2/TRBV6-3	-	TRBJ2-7	CASSYSKGDSWNTQYF	TGTGCCAGCAGTTACTCAAAGGGGGACAGTTGGAATACCCAGTACTTC
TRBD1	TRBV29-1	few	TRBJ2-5	CSAEGQGGETQYF	TGCAGCGCCGAGGGACAGGGAGGCGAGACCCAGTACTTC
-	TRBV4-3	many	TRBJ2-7	CASSHQGSYEQYF	TGCGCCAGCAGCCATCAGGGTAGCTACGAGCAGTACTTC
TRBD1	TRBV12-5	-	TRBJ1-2	CASGLDRGSGLVGYTF	TGTGCTAGTGGTTTAGACAGGGGCTCGGGGCTAGTCGGCTACACCTTC
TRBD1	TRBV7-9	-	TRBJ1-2	CASSPRDRPFRGDGYTF	TGTGCCAGCAGCCCCCGGGACAGGCCTTTCCGAGGGGATGGCTACACCTTC
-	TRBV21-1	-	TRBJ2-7	CASRRDCEQYF	TGTGCCAGCCGCCGGGACTGCGAGCAGTACTTC
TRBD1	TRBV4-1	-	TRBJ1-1	CASSPPNRDRGLLGEAFF	TGCGCCAGCAGTCCTCCGAATCGGGACAGGGGGCTTTTGGGTGAAGCTTTCTTT
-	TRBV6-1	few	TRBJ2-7	CASSRQITYEQYF	TGTGCCAGCAGCCGACAGATCACCTACGAGCAGTACTTC
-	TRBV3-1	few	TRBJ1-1	CASSHVDSRANTEAFF	TGTGCCAGCAGCCACGTGGACAGCCGGGCGAACACTGAAGCTTTCTTT
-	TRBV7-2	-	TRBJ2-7	CASSLAETGRYEQYF	TGTGCCAGCAGCTTAGCGGAAACAGGCCGCTACGAGCAGTACTTC